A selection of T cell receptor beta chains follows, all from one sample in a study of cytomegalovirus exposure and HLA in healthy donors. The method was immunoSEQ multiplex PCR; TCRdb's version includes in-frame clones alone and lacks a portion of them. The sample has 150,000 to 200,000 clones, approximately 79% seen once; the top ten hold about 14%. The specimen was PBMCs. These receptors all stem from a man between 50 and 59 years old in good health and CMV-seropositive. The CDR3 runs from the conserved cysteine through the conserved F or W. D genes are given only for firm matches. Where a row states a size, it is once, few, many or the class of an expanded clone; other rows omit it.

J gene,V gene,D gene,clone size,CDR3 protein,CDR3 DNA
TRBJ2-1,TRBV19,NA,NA,CASSIDRSSYNEQFF,TGTGCCAGTAGTATCGACAGAAGCTCCTACAATGAGCAGTTCTTC
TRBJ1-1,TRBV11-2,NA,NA,CASSLVGQGGPRAFF,TGTGCCAGCAGCTTAGTGGGGCAGGGAGGGCCAAGGGCTTTCTTT
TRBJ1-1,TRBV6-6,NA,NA,CASSYGRGVDTEAFF,TGTGCCAGCAGTTACGGGCGGGGCGTGGACACTGAAGCTTTCTTT
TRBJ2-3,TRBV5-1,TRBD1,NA,CASSRQGTSTDTQYF,TGCGCCAGCAGCCGACAGGGCACTAGCACAGATACGCAGTATTTT
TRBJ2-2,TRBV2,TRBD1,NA,CASSELSARGFAGELFF,TGTGCCAGCAGTGAATTGTCGGCCAGGGGGTTTGCCGGGGAGCTGTTTTTT
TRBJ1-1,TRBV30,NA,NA,CAWSAIGGAEAFF,TGTGCCTGGAGTGCAATCGGGGGGGCTGAAGCTTTCTTT
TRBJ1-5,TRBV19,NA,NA,CASSIGVLTRSNQPQHF,TGTGCCAGTAGTATAGGGGTCCTTACGAGGAGCAATCAGCCCCAGCATTTT
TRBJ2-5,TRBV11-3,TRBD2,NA,CASSPGTSGGQETQYF,TGTGCCAGCAGCCCCGGGACTAGCGGGGGCCAAGAGACCCAGTACTTC
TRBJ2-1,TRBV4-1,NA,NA,CASSQGVRDIGYNEQFF,TGCGCCAGCAGCCAAGGAGTCCGGGACATCGGGTACAATGAGCAGTTCTTC
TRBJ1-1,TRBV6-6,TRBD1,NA,CASSHYRGTEAFF,TGTGCCAGCAGTCACTACAGGGGAACTGAAGCTTTCTTT
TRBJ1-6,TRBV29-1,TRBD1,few,CSVGDRGGSPLHF,TGCAGCGTTGGGGACAGGGGAGGTTCACCCCTCCACTTT
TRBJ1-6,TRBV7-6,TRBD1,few,CASSSIGTGSRNSPLHF,TGTGCCAGCAGCTCGATTGGGACAGGGAGCAGGAATTCACCCCTCCACTTT
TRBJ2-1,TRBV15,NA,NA,CATSRGAGAENEQFF,TGTGCCACCAGCAGAGGCGCGGGCGCGGAAAATGAGCAGTTCTTC
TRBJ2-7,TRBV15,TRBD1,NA,CATSGQGGGEQYF,TGTGCCACCTCGGGACAGGGTGGCGGCGAGCAGTACTTC
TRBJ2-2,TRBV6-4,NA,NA,CASSREWGLDTGELFF,TGTGCCAGCAGCCGCGAGTGGGGGCTGGACACCGGGGAGCTGTTTTTT
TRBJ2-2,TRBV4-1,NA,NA,CASRVGENTGELFF,TGCGCCAGCAGGGTCGGGGAGAACACCGGGGAGCTGTTTTTT